This TCR beta chain was recorded in a study of T-cell reconstitution after alpha-beta-depleted transplantation in children. General study points: Once a year had passed after transplant, T-cell counts and diversity came mostly from newly produced T cells. After transplant, high TCRbeta diversity at day 60 in some patients arose from surviving recipient T cells and thymic progenitors.

This CDR3 is built from 14 residues. Germline assignment: CDR1 MNHEY and CDR2 SVGAGI. The germline V and J ends were trimmed by 4 bases and 3 bases, with 10 bases remaining between them. Unique molecular identifiers were used in preparing the TCRbeta library. TCRdb re-called the PCR reads through MiXCR, storing one row per CDR3 protein. Found here are around 490,000 distinct CDR3 sequences, more than 9.5% of them singletons; the top ten hold 14%. In its sample, this clonotype was seen a few times. Its antigen is not identified. This clonotype was sampled from a female patient aged 2-10 years who had a stem cell transplant for aplastic anemia, so the T cells may come from the graft donor. The sequencing here drew on PBMCs, mostly from graft donor cells, taken 180 days after TCRalphabeta/CD19-depleted stem cell transplant. The gene calls are TRBV6-5 and TRBJ2-1; D is uncertain. CDR3 coding DNA: TGTGCCAGCAGTTTAACCCAACTCTACAATGAGCAGTTCTTC. Translation: CASSLTQLYNEQFF.